The present T cell receptor beta chain was sequenced within a study of CXCR3-negative and CXCR3-positive naive CD8 T cells. Points from the study as a whole: Greater hydrophobicity was found in TRB CDR3s of CXCR3-positive naive cells than of CXCR3-negative naive cells.

In preparing the TRB cDNA libraries, 5' RACE with UMI labels was used. From its re-call of the 5' RACE reads, TCRdb lists each CDR3 protein once, without DNA. Recorded for this sample: about 51,000 distinct CDR3 sequences. Concerning this clonotype: Antigen: not known.

The sample comprised naive CXCR3+ CD8+ T cells from blood. Subset specified: CD45RO-CCR7+CD27+CD95- naive CD8+ T cells expressing CXCR3 (TNR3+). The sequence was obtained from a human donor in good health. Some clones in this sample may be carry-over from other donors' samples.

The CDR3 loop is CASSPGQNSAGELFF. This chain uses TRBV11-1 with TRBJ2-2; with no DNA, the TCRdb D assignment of TRBD1 cannot be verified. There are 15 residues in the CDR3. The germline V gene encodes CDR1 SGHAT and CDR2 FQDESV (reference sequence).